This is a list of T cell receptor beta chains from one sample in a study of blood T cell repertoires in COVID-19. Sequencing was performed with immunoSEQ multiplex PCR; in TCRdb, only in-frame clones are kept and a portion is missing. The sample has some 250,000 clones; approximately 84% are singletons. Sequencing was done on a sample of peripheral blood. The receptors come from a woman aged 30 to 39 who had recovered from COVID-19. Both conserved end residues are part of each CDR3. The order of the fields is clone size, V gene, J gene, D gene, CDR3 protein, CDR3 DNA. A D gene is named only where the DNA matches it firmly. Size tells how often a clone was seen (once, few, many) or the class of an expanded clone, and some rows leave it out.

>-|TRBV19|TRBJ2-1|TRBD2
CASSGASGGAGIPYNEQFF
TGTGCCAGTAGTGGTGCTAGCGGGGGGGCTGGGATCCCCTACAATGAGCAGTTCTTC
>-|TRBV14|TRBJ2-1|TRBD2
CASSQRGGYNEQFF
TGTGCCAGCAGCCAGCGGGGGGGGTACAATGAGCAGTTCTTC
>-|TRBV7-6|TRBJ2-7|-
CASSLAATSRSIYEQYF
TGTGCCAGCAGCTTAGCCGCAACTAGCAGGTCAATCTACGAGCAGTACTTC
>-|TRBV27|TRBJ2-3|-
CASSKQVSTDTQYF
TGTGCCAGCAGCAAACAGGTTAGCACAGATACGCAGTATTTT
>-|TRBV4-3|TRBJ2-7|TRBD1
CASSQVTGASYEQYF
TGCGCCAGCAGCCAAGTCACAGGGGCCTCCTACGAGCAGTACTTC
>once|TRBV5-5|TRBJ2-3|TRBD2
CASTLQAGGITDTQYF
TGTGCCAGCACCCTTCAAGCGGGGGGAATCACAGATACGCAGTATTTT
>few|TRBV5-1|TRBJ2-3|TRBD2
CASSLALAGADTQYF
TGCGCCAGCAGCTTGGCACTAGCGGGGGCAGATACGCAGTATTTT
>-|TRBV19|TRBJ2-1|TRBD1
CASSPWGQVRHEQFF
TGTGCCAGTAGTCCATGGGGACAGGTGAGGCATGAGCAGTTCTTC
>-|TRBV29-1|TRBJ1-1|TRBD1
CSGYPGQITEEAFF
TGCAGCGGTTACCCGGGACAGATAACAGAAGAAGCTTTCTTT
>once|TRBV6-2/TRBV6-3|TRBJ2-5|-
CASSYRARQETQYF
TGTGCCAGCAGTTATCGAGCTAGACAAGAGACCCAGTACTTC
>-|TRBV18|TRBJ2-5|-
CASSRTRGETQYF
TGTGCCAGCTCCCGGACTAGGGGGGAGACCCAGTACTTC
>-|TRBV14|TRBJ2-7|-
CASSQDSRSYEQYF
TGTGCCAGCAGCCAAGACTCCCGCTCCTACGAGCAGTACTTC
>-|TRBV12-5|TRBJ2-7|TRBD1
CASGLTGYRGEQYF
TGTGCTAGTGGCTTAACCGGATACAGGGGTGAGCAGTACTTC
>-|TRBV10-2|TRBJ2-1|-
CASSPGWGPYNEQFF
TGCGCCAGCAGCCCCGGGTGGGGGCCGTACAATGAGCAGTTCTTC
>-|TRBV7-9|TRBJ1-3|TRBD1
CASSSRDRGLLQTGNTIYF
TGTGCCAGCAGCTCCCGGGACAGGGGGCTTCTACAGACTGGAAACACCATATATTTT
>once|TRBV7-3|TRBJ2-5|TRBD1
CASSSGQGYEETQYF
TGTGCCAGCAGCTCAGGACAGGGTTACGAAGAGACCCAGTACTTC
>-|TRBV6-5|TRBJ2-4|-
CASSYKVSGIQYF
TGTGCCAGCAGTTACAAGGTCTCGGGCATTCAGTACTTC
>-|TRBV2|TRBJ2-3|-
CASNEEGEGTQYF
TGTGCCAGCAATGAAGAGGGGGAAGGTACGCAGTATTTT
>once|TRBV9|TRBJ2-5|-
CASSVVGEETQYF
TGTGCCAGCAGCGTAGTAGGGGAAGAGACCCAGTACTTC
>-|TRBV2|TRBJ1-1|-
CASTPRGNTEAFF
TGTGCCAGCACTCCCCGGGGGAACACTGAAGCTTTCTTT
>-|TRBV19|TRBJ2-5|-
CASSIGTSDQETQYF
TGTGCCAGTAGTATCGGGACATCAGATCAAGAGACCCAGTACTTC
>once|TRBV5-1|TRBJ2-3|TRBD2
CASQRGGSTDTQYF
TGCGCCAGCCAGCGGGGGGGCAGCACAGATACGCAGTATTTT
>-|TRBV9|TRBJ2-3|TRBD1
CASSVTLDRGTDTQYF
TGTGCCAGCAGCGTAACGTTAGACAGGGGGACAGATACGCAGTATTTT
>-|TRBV6-5|TRBJ1-1|-
CASSPRTAMNTEAFF
TGTGCCAGCAGTCCTAGGACAGCTATGAACACTGAAGCTTTCTTT
>-|TRBV4-3|TRBJ2-1|TRBD2
CASSQAFPGLAPNEQFF
TGCGCCAGCAGCCAAGCCTTCCCGGGACTAGCGCCCAATGAGCAGTTCTTC
>-|TRBV7-9|TRBJ2-5|TRBD2
CASSLVRGGAETQYF
TGTGCCAGCAGCTTAGTTCGGGGGGGCGCAGAGACCCAGTACTTC
>-|TRBV5-4|TRBJ1-4|TRBD1
CASSLSGTGNEKLFF
TGTGCCAGCAGCCTGTCCGGGACAGGGAATGAAAAACTGTTTTTT
>-|TRBV6-6|TRBJ1-4|TRBD1
CASSHRDRGFATNEKLFF
TGTGCCAGCAGTCACCGGGACAGGGGGTTTGCAACTAATGAAAAACTGTTTTTT
>-|TRBV13|TRBJ1-1|-
CASSLGPSGEAFF
TGTGCCAGCAGCTTAGGCCCAAGCGGGGAAGCTTTCTTT
>-|TRBV11-2|TRBJ2-1|TRBD2
CASSLASGGWSEQFF
TGTGCCAGCAGCTTGGCTAGCGGGGGGTGGTCTGAGCAGTTCTTC
>-|TRBV10-3|TRBJ1-5|-
CAIRTAGEGQPQHF
TGTGCCATCAGGACCGCTGGAGAAGGCCAGCCCCAGCATTTT
>-|TRBV29-1|TRBJ1-5|-
CSVEESGGNQPQHF
TGCAGCGTTGAAGAGAGTGGTGGCAATCAGCCCCAGCATTTT
>-|TRBV5-1|TRBJ1-3|-
CASSLATATEGNTIYF
TGCGCCAGCAGCTTGGCCACAGCCACAGAGGGAAACACCATATATTTT
>-|TRBV6-2/TRBV6-3|TRBJ2-1|-
CASSYSGLAYNEQFF
TGTGCCAGCAGTTACTCTGGTCTAGCTTACAATGAGCAGTTCTTC
>-|TRBV5-6|TRBJ1-3|TRBD1
CASSGTGGVGSGNTIYF
TGTGCCAGCAGCGGAACAGGGGGCGTCGGCTCTGGAAACACCATATATTTT
>once|TRBV11-3|TRBJ2-1|TRBD2
CASSVGLVNEQFF
TGTGCCAGCAGCGTCGGACTAGTGAATGAGCAGTTCTTC
>-|TRBV19|TRBJ2-5|TRBD1
CASSTIQGAETQYF
TGTGCCAGTAGTACCATACAGGGGGCGGAGACCCAGTACTTC
>-|TRBV19|TRBJ1-1|TRBD1
CASSIDQGAYPEAFF
TGTGCCAGTAGTATAGATCAGGGGGCGTACCCTGAAGCTTTCTTT
>-|TRBV6-2/TRBV6-3|TRBJ1-3|-
CASSYPGLSSGNTIYF
TGTGCCAGCAGTTACCCAGGCCTGTCCTCTGGAAACACCATATATTTT
>-|TRBV19|TRBJ2-5|-
CASSSTHEETQYF
TGTGCCAGCTCGAGTACCCACGAAGAGACCCAGTACTTC
>-|TRBV18|TRBJ2-5|TRBD2
CASSPPGLVKETQYF
TGTGCCAGCTCACCCCCGGGACTAGTAAAAGAGACCCAGTACTTC
>-|TRBV5-1|TRBJ1-4|TRBD1
CASGQGVREKLFF
TGCGCCAGCGGACAGGGAGTAAGAGAAAAACTGTTTTTT
>-|TRBV19|TRBJ2-3|-
CASRTGHFTDTQYF
TGTGCCAGTCGTACAGGTCACTTCACAGATACGCAGTATTTT
>-|TRBV20-1|TRBJ1-2|-
CSARDTYGYTF
TGCAGTGCTAGGGACACCTATGGCTACACCTTC
>-|TRBV6-5|TRBJ2-7|-
CASRGQWYEQYF
TGTGCCAGCCGGGGACAATGGTACGAGCAGTACTTC
>-|TRBV27|TRBJ2-7|TRBD1
CASSLGQSGYEQYF
TGTGCCAGCAGTTTGGGACAGAGCGGCTACGAGCAGTACTTC
>-|TRBV9|TRBJ1-2|TRBD1
CASSGELFEGTGGGYGYTF
TGTGCCAGCAGCGGAGAACTATTTGAAGGGACAGGGGGCGGATATGGCTACACCTTC
>once|TRBV10-3|TRBJ1-2|-
CAISDDSYYGYTF
TGTGCCATCAGCGATGACAGCTACTATGGCTACACCTTC
>-|TRBV29-1|TRBJ1-3|TRBD1
CSAWTGSGNTIYF
TGCAGCGCATGGACAGGCTCTGGAAACACCATATATTTT